These 12 T cell receptor beta chains were sequenced from one sample in a study of cytomegalovirus exposure and HLA in healthy donors. With 60 Vbeta and 13 Jbeta primers, the PCR was carried out. The protocol was immunoSEQ multiplex PCR, while the TCRdb copy is restricted to in-frame clones and leaves out a portion. The sample consists of approximately 150,000 clones, 70% to 75% of them appearing once. Sequences were obtained from PBMCs. Receptors originate from a man younger than 30 in good health and CMV-seropositive.

V and J are TRBV2 and TRBJ2-3; no definite D call. Deletions cut 3 bases from V and 0 bases from J, with 7 bases between. This CDR3 is 14 amino acids long. Germline V CDR1 and CDR2: SNHLY, FYNNEI. CDR3: CASSEGRSTDTQYF. In DNA form, the CDR3 reads TGTGCCAGCAGTGAGGGCCGAAGCACAGATACGCAGTATTTT.

This chain links TRBV6-6 with TRBJ1-2; 11 bases agree with TRBD1. The CDR3 length is 15 residues. Trimming cost V 6 bases and J 5 bases; bases outside gene matches: 8. CDR1 and CDR2 (germline): MNHNY, SVGAGI (reference sequence). CDR3 coding DNA: TGTGCCAGCAGATCCCGGGGGGACAGGGGGTATGGCTACACCTTC. Its translation: CASRSRGDRGYGYTF.

This clone was detected a few times. This chain uses TRBV10-3 with TRBJ2-7; 9 nucleotides agree with TRBD1. Unmatched junction bases numbered 16, after V lost 10 bases and J lost 3 bases. Germline assignment: CDR1 ENHRY and CDR2 SYGVKD. There are 16 residues in the CDR3. CDR3 in amino acids: CATGGTGYAVLYEQYV. Written as DNA, the CDR3 is TGTGCCACCGGGGGGACAGGGTATGCGGTACTCTACGAGCAGTACGTC.

V is TRBV6-5 and J is TRBJ1-5; TRBD1 matches at 8 bases. V trimming: 6 bases; J trimming: 3 bases; junction bases outside the gene matches: 7. The V gene's germline CDR1 is MNHEY and CDR2 SVGAGI. This CDR3 has 15 residues. The CDR3 spells CASRTTDRDNQPQHF. The CDR3 bases are TGTGCCAGCAGAACAACGGACAGGGACAATCAGCCCCAGCATTTT.

The chain carries TRBV5-6 and TRBJ2-3; TRBD1 might be the D (5 bases). The V and J ends lost 4 bases and 1 base respectively, with 10 bases between them. This CDR3 has 14 amino acids. The germline V gene encodes CDR1 SGHDT and CDR2 YYEEEE. The CDR3 reads CASSPWGGTDTQYF. DNA of the CDR3: TGTGCCAGCAGCCCCTGGGGCGGCACAGATACGCAGTATTTT.

V and J are TRBV29-1 and TRBJ1-1; 9 bases line up with TRBD1. This CDR3 spans 15 amino acids. Looked up from germline, CDR1 is SQVTM and CDR2 is ANQGSEA. The V segment lost 6 bases and the J segment 1 base; nucleotides outside the gene matches: 9. The CDR3 DNA reads as TGCAGCGTGTGGACAGGGGACGTCTGGAACACTGAAGCTTTCTTT. Residues: CSVWTGDVWNTEAFF.

The chain carries TRBV5-6 and TRBJ1-2; D remains ambiguous. V shed 4 bases and J shed 3 bases, with 16 bases lying between them. The CDR3 is 15 residues long. The germline V gene encodes CDR1 SGHDT and CDR2 YYEEEE. In DNA form, the CDR3 reads TGTGCCAGCAGCCCGTGGAGGGCGGGCGACTATGGCTACACCTTC. Translated, it gives CASSPWRAGDYGYTF. Full variable domain (outside the CDR3, taken from reference TRBV5-6 and TRBJ1-2): DAGVTQSPTHLIKTRGQQVTLRCSPKSGHDTVSWYQQALGQGPQFIFQYYEEEERQRGNFPDRFSGHQFPNYSSELNVNALLLGDSALYLCASSPWRAGDYGYTFGSGTRLTVV.

V and J are TRBV4-1 and TRBJ2-7; no clear D gene. Looked up from germline, CDR1 is MGHRA and CDR2 is YSYEKL. The V end was cut by 1 base, the J end by 5 bases, with 15 bases between. The CDR3 loop spans 15 amino acids. CDR3 protein: CASSQGWILGNEQYV. CDR3 sequence (DNA): TGCGCCAGCAGCCAAGGATGGATCCTGGGCAACGAGCAGTACGTC.

This chain joins TRBV5-3 and TRBJ2-3; 9 nucleotides agree with TRBD2. TRBV5-3 is placed among ORFs of uncertain function. J lost 9 bases, V lost 5 bases, and 19 bases had no gene match. This CDR3 region has 17 residues. The CDR3 region is CARRRRTSVPPSTTQYF. For the CDR3, the DNA is TGTGCCAGAAGAAGGCGGACTAGCGTTCCCCCAAGCACCACGCAGTATTTT.

The chain uses TRBV28 and TRBJ2-3; perhaps TRBD1 as D (5 bases). The ends were cut back, 6 bases at V and 8 bases at J, with 9 bases in the middle. The germline V gene encodes CDR1 MDHEN and CDR2 SYDVKM. CDR3 length equals 11 residues. CDR3 DNA: TGTGCCAGCAGGGTAAGGGGTACGCAGTATTTT. Amino acids: CASRVRGTQYF.

The chain couples TRBV7-3 to TRBJ2-1; D possibly corresponds to TRBD2 (6 bases). The CDR3 contains 13 residues. V lost 5 bases and J 7 bases, leaving 12 bases between the germline ends. The germline V gene has CDR1 SGHTA and CDR2 FQGTGA. This CDR3 is CASSPGGYNEQFF. CDR3 nucleotides: TGTGCCAGCAGCCCTGGGGGGTATAATGAGCAGTTCTTC.

The J gene is TRBJ2-1, the V gene TRBV19; 7 bases line up with TRBD1. Trimming at V came to 4 bases and at J to 9 bases, leaving 9 bases not matched to a gene. This CDR3 is 14 amino acids long. Looked up from germline, CDR1 is LNHDA and CDR2 is SQIVND (reference sequence). Written as DNA, the CDR3 is TGTGCCAGTAGTAGAGGGGGCCTCGTCAGTGAGCAGTTCTTC. Its protein product is CASSRGGLVSEQFF.